The text below deals with one TCR beta chain. Participants' own reports of clinical history determined their cohort assignment. The data were obtained in a study of blood T cell repertoires in COVID-19. At the level of the study: Italy, Spain and the United States were the sources of the convalescent and acute COVID-19 samples. In each case, the material was cDNA or gDNA derived from T cells, B-cell-depleted T cells, or PBMCs.

Method: immunoSEQ multiplex PCR; TCRdb's copy keeps in-frame clones and lacks some. The data show roughly 400,000 clones, around nine tenths seen once. The specimen was PBMCs or T cells enriched from blood (not recorded which). This receptor was taken from a woman in her 30s who had recovered from COVID-19.

The DNA for the CDR3 is TGTGCCAGTAGTCCATTACAGGACAGGGGAAGTCAGCCCCAGCATTTT. Encoded protein: CASSPLQDRGSQPQHF. V and J are TRBV19 and TRBJ1-5; 9 nucleotides match TRBD1. V lost 5 bases, J lost 6 bases, and 11 bases stayed unmatched. The CDR3 is 16 amino acids. Per germline, CDR1 LNHDA and CDR2 SQIVND (reference sequence).